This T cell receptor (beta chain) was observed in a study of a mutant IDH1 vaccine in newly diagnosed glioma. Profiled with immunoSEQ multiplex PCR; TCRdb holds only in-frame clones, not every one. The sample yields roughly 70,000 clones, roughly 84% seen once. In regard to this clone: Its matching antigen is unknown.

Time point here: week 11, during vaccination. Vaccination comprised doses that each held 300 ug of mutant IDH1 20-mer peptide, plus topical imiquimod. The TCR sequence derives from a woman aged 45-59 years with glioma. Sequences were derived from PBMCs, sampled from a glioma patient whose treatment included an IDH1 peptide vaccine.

CDR3 DNA sequence: TGTGCCAGCAGCTTATTATGGGGGGCCCACGAGCAGTACTTC. Its protein is CASSLLWGAHEQYF. The chain employs TRBV7-2 and TRBJ2-7; the D gene could be TRBD1 or TRBD2 (6 bases each). Germline V lookup: CDR1 SGHTA, CDR2 FQGNSA. V was pared by 2 bases and J by 5 bases, with 13 bases between. The CDR3 covers 14 residues.